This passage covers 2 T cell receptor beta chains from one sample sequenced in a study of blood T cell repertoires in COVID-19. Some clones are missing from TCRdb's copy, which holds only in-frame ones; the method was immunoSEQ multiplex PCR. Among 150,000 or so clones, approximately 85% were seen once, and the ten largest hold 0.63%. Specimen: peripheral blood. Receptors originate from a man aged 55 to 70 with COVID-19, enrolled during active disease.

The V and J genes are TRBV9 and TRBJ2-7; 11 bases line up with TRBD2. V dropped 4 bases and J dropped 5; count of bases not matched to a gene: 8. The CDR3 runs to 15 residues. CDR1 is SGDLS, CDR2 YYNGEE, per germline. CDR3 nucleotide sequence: TGTGCCAGCAGCACTAGCGGGGGTGTGGGGAACGAGCAGTACTTC. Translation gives CASSTSGGVGNEQYF.

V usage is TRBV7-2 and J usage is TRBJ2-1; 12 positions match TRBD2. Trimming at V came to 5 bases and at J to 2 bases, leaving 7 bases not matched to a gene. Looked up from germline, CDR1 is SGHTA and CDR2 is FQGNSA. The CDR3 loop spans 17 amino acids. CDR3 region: CASSPTLAGGPYNEQFF. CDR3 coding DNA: TGTGCCAGCAGCCCTACTCTAGCGGGAGGGCCCTACAATGAGCAGTTCTTC.